Shown below are 4 T cell receptor beta chains from a single sample sequenced in a study of T cells in Graves' hyperthyroidism and ophthalmopathy. The source material, RNA transcripts, was used to amplify TCR beta CDR3 regions. The HTBI primer set served for first-round RT-PCR of the TCR CDR3. TCRdb reanalysed the multiplex PCR reads using MiXCR and keeps one entry per CDR3 protein. The table has over 250,000 distinct CDR3 sequences, under 30% seen once. Material for sequencing was blood. The receptors originated from a man in his forties or fifties with Graves' hyperthyroidism that later progressed to Graves' ophthalmopathy.

The CDR3 region is CAISESSLPSGQYF. The DNA of the CDR3 is TGTGCCATCAGTGAGAGTTCCTTGCCCTCGGGCCAGTACTTC. This rearrangement joins TRBV10-3 to TRBJ2-5; D remains ambiguous. V lost 2 bases to trimming and J lost 10 bases, with 17 bases between them. In germline, CDR1 is ENHRY, CDR2 SYGVKD. The CDR3 is 14 amino acids.

Many counts were recorded for this clonotype. The chain has TRBV29-1 and TRBJ2-7; TRBD2 is a possible D gene (6 bases). The CDR3 extends over 13 amino acids. With 4 bases removed from V and 2 bases from J, the gap between germline ends came to 12 bases. Germline values: CDR1 SQVTM, CDR2 ANQGSEA. The CDR3 loop is CSVVAGTAYEQYF. In DNA form, the CDR3 reads TGCAGCGTTGTTGCGGGAACAGCCTACGAGCAGTACTTC.

This clonotype was seen many times. The chain uses TRBV25-1 and TRBJ2-4; D may correspond to TRBD1 or TRBD2 (6 bases each). The CDR3 has 13 amino acids. Germline V lookup: CDR1 MGHDK, CDR2 SYGVNS. Trimming cost V 2 bases and J 8 bases, with 10 bases left between them. DNA of the CDR3: TGTGCCAGCAGTGAACAAAGGGGGGACATTCAGTACTTC. It is translated as CASSEQRGDIQYF.

Many counts were recorded for this clonotype. V gene TRBV7-2 combines with J gene TRBJ2-7; 7 bases align to TRBD1. Germline V gene lookup returns CDR1 SGHTA and CDR2 FQGNSA. There are 16 residues in the CDR3. V trimming: 6 bases; J trimming: 2 bases; junction bases outside the gene matches: 13. The CDR3 bases are TGTGCCAGCAGTCCCAAACCCCAACAGGGGCCCTACGAGCAGTACTTC. This codes for CASSPKPQQGPYEQYF.